One TCR beta chain is described in this entry. Per the study methods: The assay estimated nucleated cells by amplifying reference gene primers. Clones were read by immunoSEQ multiplex PCR, and TCRdb kept only the in-frame ones, dropping some. V and J calls and clone size are given by that table; D and trimming were obtained from the DNA. This table has some 98,000 clones, approximately 82% appearing once. The data were obtained in a study of blood T cell repertoires in COVID-19. The CDR3 sequence is 14 residues long. CDR1 is DFQATT, CDR2 SNEGSKA, per germline (reference sequence). Trimming took 3 bases from V and 0 from J, leaving 9 bases between them.

This receptor was obtained from a man aged 70-80 years with acute or convalescent COVID-19. Material for sequencing was peripheral blood. J is TRBJ1-5 and V is TRBV20-1, with D hard to call. CDR3 region: CSASSGSSNQPQHF. The CDR3 DNA sequence: TGCAGTGCTAGTTCGGGGAGTAGCAATCAGCCCCAGCATTTT.